These 19 T cell receptor beta chains share one sample of origin, sequenced in a study of monozygotic twins with inflammatory bowel disease. TCRdb re-called the 5' RACE reads and shows each CDR3 protein once, DNA omitted. Listed are around 380,000 distinct CDR3 sequences; roughly 2.5% falls within the top ten. The sample consisted of blood. The receptors originated from a human donor with ulcerative colitis or Crohn's disease, or a healthy co-twin of an affected twin (not recorded which).

This chain links TRBV20-1 with TRBJ2-3; the TCRdb D gene call, TRBD2, has no DNA to confirm it. Germline CDR1 and CDR2: DFQATT and SNEGSKA (reference sequence). The CDR3 is 14 amino acids. This CDR3 is CSAHGTSGTDTQYF.

The chain carries TRBV29-1 and TRBJ1-4; absent DNA, TCRdb's TRBD1 call cannot be checked. In germline, CDR1 is SQVTM, CDR2 ANQGSEA. The CDR3 spans 13 residues. CDR3 residues: CSGGGGGNEKLFF.

The chain uses TRBV19 and TRBJ2-1; TCRdb names TRBD2, which stays unverified in the absence of DNA. This CDR3 is built from 14 residues. Per germline, CDR1 LNHDA and CDR2 SQIVND (reference sequence). The chain's CDR3 is CASSMRTSANEQFF. Drawing the rest from reference TRBV19 and TRBJ2-1, the complete variable domain is DGGITQSPKYLFRKEGQNVTLSCEQNLNHDAMYWYRQDPGQGLRLIYYSQIVNDFQKGDIAEGYSVSREKKESFPLTVTSAQKNPTAFYLCASSMRTSANEQFFGPGTRLTVL.

CDR3 loop: CAIRLTGEGTEAFF. This sequence joins TRBV10-3 and TRBJ1-1; the D gene TCRdb calls, TRBD1, cannot be checked with no DNA. The CDR3 extends over 14 amino acids. The germline gives CDR1 ENHRY, CDR2 SYGVKD.

The CDR3 protein is CASSLASWGPDGYEQYF. The rearrangement uses TRBV7-9 and TRBJ2-7; without DNA, the TCRdb call of TRBD2 cannot be checked. Per the germline V gene, CDR1 is SEHNR and CDR2 is FQNEAQ (reference sequence). This CDR3 is 17 amino acids long.

J is TRBJ1-4 and V is TRBV28; TCRdb designates TRBD1, a call that cannot be tested without DNA. Germline CDR1 is MDHEN and CDR2 is SYDVKM. The CDR3 runs 14 residues. CDR3 sequence reads: CASSSGTVDEKLFF.

CDR3 region: CASQLGTGSAQYF. The genes are TRBV6-6 and TRBJ2-5; TCRdb proposes TRBD1, but this gene call is untestable without DNA. Germline CDR1 MNHNY, CDR2 SVGAGI (reference sequence). The CDR3 spans 13 residues.

The J gene is TRBJ2-1, the V gene TRBV7-9; TCRdb designates TRBD1, a call that cannot be tested without DNA. Per the germline V gene, CDR1 is SEHNR and CDR2 is FQNEAQ (reference sequence). The CDR3 covers 16 residues. This CDR3 reads CASSSTTGIAYNEQFF.

V is TRBV29-1 and J is TRBJ1-2; TCRdb's D call, TRBD1, is unchecked because there is no DNA. The CDR3 extends over 13 amino acids. Germline V lookup: CDR1 SQVTM, CDR2 ANQGSEA. The CDR3: CSVIGGAPYGYTF.

This rearrangement joins TRBV30 to TRBJ2-6. Per germline, CDR1 GTSNPN and CDR2 SVGIG (reference sequence). The CDR3 is made up of 14 amino acids. CDR3 sequence reads: CAWSQGSGANVLTF.

The J gene is TRBJ1-1, the V gene TRBV14; the D gene TCRdb calls, TRBD1, cannot be checked with no DNA. Looked up from germline, CDR1 is SGHDN and CDR2 is FVKESK. The CDR3 spans 15 residues. CDR3 region: CASSLSGQVMTEAFF.

The chain carries TRBV20-1 and TRBJ1-6; TCRdb names TRBD1, which stays unverified in the absence of DNA. The CDR3 totals 17 residues. Per germline, CDR1 DFQATT and CDR2 SNEGSKA (reference sequence). The CDR3 sequence: CSAPVGGGWNFNSPLHF.

The genes are TRBV5-1 and TRBJ1-3. This CDR3 is 15 amino acids long. CDR1 SGHRS and CDR2 YFSETQ come from the germline V gene. CDR3 in amino acids: CASSLAGISGNTIYF.

The chain is built from TRBV6-1 and TRBJ2-1; lacking DNA, the TRBD1 call made by TCRdb goes unchecked. CDR3 length: 11 residues. The germline V gene has CDR1 MNHNS and CDR2 SASEGT. This CDR3 reads CASNRVNEQFF.

V and J are TRBV18 and TRBJ2-3; TCRdb calls TRBD2, which cannot be checked without DNA. The CDR3 spans 15 residues. Germline CDR1 and CDR2: KGHSH and LQKENI. The CDR3 here is CASSPLAGSTDTQYF.

The genes are TRBV7-3 and TRBJ2-1; no DNA is available, so the TRBD2 call from TCRdb remains unchecked. CDR3 length: 15 residues. Germline V gives CDR1 SGHTA, CDR2 FQGTGA. This chain's CDR3 is CASSRRRVGNNEQFF.

The J gene is TRBJ2-3, the V gene TRBV3-1; as DNA is missing, the TRBD2 call by TCRdb cannot be tested. CDR3 length equals 18 residues. The germline gives CDR1 LGHDT, CDR2 YNNKEL (reference sequence). Here the CDR3 reads CASSQESGLAGVTDTQYF.

V is TRBV6-2 or TRBV6-3 and J is TRBJ1-5; TCRdb's D gene call, TRBD1, goes unchecked for lack of DNA. Per germline, CDR1 MNHEY and CDR2 SVGEGT. The CDR3 has 17 residues. The CDR3 loop reads CASRKDRGISVNQPQHF.

This chain connects TRBV7-2 to TRBJ2-2. CDR3 length equals 15 residues. In germline, CDR1 is SGHTA, CDR2 FQGNSA. CDR3 region: CASSTKTANTGELFF.